One sample yielded the 23 T cell receptor beta chains listed below, sequenced in a study of blood T cell repertoires in COVID-19. The assay was immunoSEQ multiplex PCR, and TCRdb's table has in-frame clones only and misses some. The table lists some 240,000 clones, around 80% of them singletons, with over 10% in the top ten. Sequenced sample: peripheral blood. The origin of the receptors is a human donor in a cohort sampled during active COVID-19.

The gene calls are TRBV19 and TRBJ2-1, with D uncertain. Trimming pared 7 bases from V and 3 bases from J, leaving 10 bases between. The CDR3 covers 13 residues. Germline loops: CDR1 LNHDA, CDR2 SQIVND (reference sequence). The CDR3 reads CASNRQDYNEQFF. The CDR3 DNA is TGTGCCAGTAATAGGCAGGACTACAATGAGCAGTTCTTC.

This chain connects TRBV5-8 to TRBJ1-1; D is undetermined. With 1 base removed from V and 5 bases from J, the gap between germline ends came to 12 bases. CDR3 size: 14 residues. From germline, CDR1 is SGHTS and CDR2 YDEGEE. This CDR3 reads CASSLRAGRTEAFF. The CDR3 DNA is TGTGCCAGCAGCTTGAGGGCCGGGAGGACTGAAGCTTTCTTT.

The chain links TRBV5-1 to TRBJ1-1; D is possibly TRBD1 (5 bases). Germline loops: CDR1 SGHRS, CDR2 YFSETQ. Between the trimmed V and J ends, which lost 0 bases and 4 bases, there was a span of 13 bases. This CDR3 spans 15 amino acids. The CDR3 reads CASSLVSGAGTEAFF. In DNA form, the CDR3 reads TGCGCCAGCAGCTTGGTCAGCGGGGCCGGCACTGAAGCTTTCTTT.

The chain combines TRBV2 with TRBJ2-3; a possible D gene is TRBD1 (5 bases). The CDR3 has 14 amino acids. Trimming cost V 6 bases and J 2 bases, with 12 bases left between them. Germline assignment: CDR1 SNHLY and CDR2 FYNNEI. CDR3 protein: CASRQETNTDTQYF. In DNA, the CDR3 is TGTGCCAGCAGACAGGAAACCAACACAGATACGCAGTATTTT.

This clone came up a few times. J is TRBJ2-1 and V is TRBV18; possibly TRBD1 for D (5 bases). Trimming removed 4 bases from V and 3 bases from J, with 10 bases in between. Per the germline V gene, CDR1 is KGHSH and CDR2 is LQKENI. CDR3 length equals 14 residues. The CDR3 nucleotides read TGTGCCAGCTCACGTACCAGGGACTACAATGAGCAGTTCTTC. It codes for CASSRTRDYNEQFF.

The V call is TRBV11-2, the J call TRBJ1-1, with D perhaps TRBD1 (6 bases). V lost 4 bases and J lost 9, with 9 bases in between. CDR3 size: 11 residues. The V gene's germline CDR1 is SGHAT and CDR2 FQNNGV. CDR3 DNA: TGTGCCAGCAGCTACAGGGAGAAAGCTTTCTTT. Amino acid sequence: CASSYREKAFF.

The V call is TRBV19, the J call TRBJ1-5, with D possibly being TRBD1 (5 bases). The CDR3 consists of 17 residues. The V end was cut by 2 bases, the J end by 0 bases, with 14 bases between. In germline, CDR1 is LNHDA, CDR2 SQIVND (reference sequence). The CDR3 region is CASSIKGARDSNQPQHF. The CDR3 nucleotides read TGTGCCAGTAGTATAAAAGGGGCAAGGGATAGCAATCAGCCCCAGCATTTT.

This clone was seen just once. The chain has TRBV24-1 and TRBJ1-6; TRBD1 matches at 7 bases. Germline-derived CDR1 and CDR2 are KGHDR and SFDVKD. The length of the CDR3 is 13 residues. The J segment lost 10 bases and the V segment lost 10 bases, leaving 9 bases of the junction unmatched. CDR3 in DNA: TGTGCCACTTCCAGGGGGGCGTTCTCACCCCTCCACTTT. It specifies CATSRGAFSPLHF.

The chain couples TRBV29-1 to TRBJ2-7; tentative D call: TRBD2 (6 bases). The CDR3 runs to 11 residues. The germline V gene encodes CDR1 SQVTM and CDR2 ANQGSEA. The germline V and J ends were trimmed by 2 bases and 6 bases, with 8 bases remaining between them. The CDR3 loop reads CSVELGGEQYF. CDR3 coding DNA: TGCAGCGTTGAATTGGGGGGCGAGCAGTACTTC.

The CDR3 bases are TGTGCCAGTAGTATAGTCTGGGCAGGGAGGGCCGATACGCAGTATTTT. Its translation is CASSIVWAGRADTQYF. The genes are TRBV19 and TRBJ2-3; 7 bases are a match to TRBD2. CDR1 is LNHDA and CDR2 is SQIVND in the germline V gene (reference sequence). Trimming cost V 1 base and J 6 bases; bases outside gene matches: 10. The CDR3 runs 16 residues.

The CDR3 spells CATSANPAGLAGDLRTDTQYF. The CDR3 DNA follows: TGTGCCACCAGTGCGAACCCCGCGGGACTAGCGGGGGACCTAAGAACAGATACGCAGTATTTT. The gene calls are TRBV24-1 and TRBJ2-3; 14 bases agree with TRBD2. The germline V gene has CDR1 KGHDR and CDR2 SFDVKD. This CDR3 spans 21 amino acids. Trimming took 5 bases from V and 3 from J; bases not matched to a gene: 18.

The chain joins TRBV24-1 to TRBJ1-5; 7 nucleotides line up with TRBD1. The CDR3 length is 16 residues. Per germline, CDR1 KGHDR and CDR2 SFDVKD. The V segment lost 4 bases and the J segment 1 base; nucleotides outside the gene matches: 6. The CDR3 DNA follows: TGTGCCACCAGTGACGGGGGACAGTCCAGCAATCAGCCCCAGCATTTT. Its protein product is CATSDGGQSSNQPQHF.

The chain couples TRBV4-3 to TRBJ1-2; D is unclear. Germline values: CDR1 LGHNA, CDR2 YSLEER. The CDR3 is made up of 14 amino acids. Trimming took 0 bases from V and 7 from J, leaving 12 bases between them. CDR3 sequence reads: CASSQDRWRRGYTF. The CDR3 DNA follows: TGCGCCAGCAGCCAAGATAGATGGAGACGTGGCTACACCTTC.

The V and J genes are TRBV28 and TRBJ2-7; 12 positions match TRBD2. The CDR3 contains 20 residues. Germline values: CDR1 MDHEN, CDR2 SYDVKM. With V trimmed by 4 bases and J by 0 bases, 16 bases remained unmatched. The CDR3 here is CASSSYRATSGSLSSYEQYF. For the CDR3, the DNA is TGTGCCAGCAGTTCCTACCGTGCGACTAGCGGGAGCCTCAGCTCCTACGAGCAGTACTTC. The full variable domain, with the rest looked up from reference TRBV28 and TRBJ2-7, is DVKVTQSSRYLVKRTGEKVFLECVQDMDHENMFWYRQDPGLGLRLIYFSYDVKMKEKGDIPEGYSVSREKKERFSLILESASTNQTSMYLCASSSYRATSGSLSSYEQYFGPGTRLTVT.

The J gene is TRBJ1-5, the V gene TRBV6-6, with a possible D match to TRBD1 (6 bases). V lost 2 bases to trimming and J lost 4 bases, with 15 bases between them. This CDR3 is built from 16 residues. The germline V gene encodes CDR1 MNHNY and CDR2 SVGAGI (reference sequence). The CDR3 sequence: CASSYGGGRSNQPQHF. CDR3 sequence (DNA): TGTGCCAGCAGTTACGGGGGGGGGCGCTCGAATCAGCCCCAGCATTTT.

The J gene is TRBJ2-2, the V gene TRBV12-3 or TRBV12-4, with D perhaps matching TRBD1 (5 bases). This CDR3 region has 13 residues. V lost 1 base to trimming and J lost 6 bases, with 6 bases between them. CDR3: CASSLVGAGELFF. In DNA form, the CDR3 reads TGTGCCAGCAGTTTAGTAGGGGCCGGGGAGCTGTTTTTT.

The gene calls are TRBV7-2 and TRBJ2-1, with 7 bases lining up with TRBD2. In germline, CDR1 is SGHTA, CDR2 FQGNSA. The junction had 5 bases not matched to a gene; V was cut back by 2 bases and J by 7 bases. CDR3 size: 14 residues. Here the CDR3 reads CASSLTSEGNEQFF. CDR3 bases: TGTGCCAGCAGCTTAACTAGCGAGGGGAATGAGCAGTTCTTC.

The chain links TRBV7-2 to TRBJ2-1; 8 bases line up with TRBD2. Trimming at V came to 5 bases and at J to 7 bases, leaving 10 bases not matched to a gene. This CDR3 has 15 amino acids. Germline lookup yields CDR1 SGHTA and CDR2 FQGNSA. The CDR3, as DNA: TGTGCCAGCAGCCCATCCGGGACTAGTTCAAATGAGCAGTTCTTC. It codes for CASSPSGTSSNEQFF.

The V and J genes are TRBV4-3 and TRBJ2-4; TRBD1 might be the D (5 bases). Germline-derived CDR1 and CDR2 are LGHNA and YSLEER. CDR3 length: 20 residues. V lost 4 bases and J lost 0, with 25 bases in between. The CDR3 DNA is TGCGCCAGCAGCCCCCAGGTGGCAGGGTGGACGCAGTTAGCCAAAAACATTCAGTACTTC. Translation: CASSPQVAGWTQLAKNIQYF.

The V gene is TRBV5-1, the J gene TRBJ2-3; 12 bases fit TRBD2. CDR1 is SGHRS and CDR2 is YFSETQ in the germline V gene. V lost 4 bases, J lost 2 bases, and 5 bases stayed unmatched. The CDR3 loop spans 16 amino acids. CDR3 sequence: CASSAGLAGTTDTQYF. CDR3 nucleotides: TGCGCCAGCAGCGCCGGACTAGCGGGGACCACAGATACGCAGTATTTT.

The gene calls are TRBV7-9 and TRBJ1-6; 8 nucleotides line up with TRBD1. V lost 3 bases, J lost 9 bases, and 10 bases stayed unmatched. The germline V gene has CDR1 SEHNR and CDR2 FQNEAQ (reference sequence). The CDR3 has 16 residues. The CDR3 sequence: CASSFKGQGAGSPLHF. The CDR3 coding sequence is TGTGCCAGCAGCTTCAAGGGTCAGGGGGCAGGTTCACCCCTCCACTTT. The whole variable domain, filled in from reference TRBV7-9 and TRBJ1-6, reads DTGVSQNPRHKITKRGQNVTFRCDPISEHNRLYWYRQTLGQGPEFLTYFQNEAQLEKSRLLSDRFSAERPKGSFSTLEIQRTEQGDSAMYLCASSFKGQGAGSPLHFGNGTRLTVT.

This sequence joins TRBV19 and TRBJ2-7; the D gene is possibly TRBD2 (7 bases). Trimming shortened V by 7 bases and J by 2 bases, and 18 bases separated the two germline ends. Germline CDR1 is LNHDA and CDR2 is SQIVND (reference sequence). The CDR3 extends over 15 amino acids. CDR3 nucleotides: TGTGCCAGTACCGAGACAAGGGGGGGAACCTACGAGCAGTACTTC. Translation gives CASTETRGGTYEQYF.

This clone was observed a single time. J is TRBJ2-2 and V is TRBV28; TRBD2 matches 11 bases. Looked up from germline, CDR1 is MDHEN and CDR2 is SYDVKM. The J segment lost 2 bases and the V segment lost 6 bases, leaving 20 bases of the junction unmatched. This CDR3 region has 21 residues. CDR3 DNA sequence: TGTGCCAGCAGCTCCTTCCGGAGGGCTAGCGGGAGGCGGTTTAACACCGGGGAGCTGTTTTTT. Translation gives CASSSFRRASGRRFNTGELFF.